The T cell receptor (beta chain) under discussion was sequenced for a study of blood T cell repertoires in COVID-19. About the research overall: Italy, Spain and the United States were the sources of the convalescent and acute COVID-19 samples. T cells, B-cell-depleted T cells, or PBMCs supplied cDNA or gDNA.

V lost 8 bases to trimming and J lost 5 bases, with 12 bases between them. The CDR3 totals 13 residues. Germline V gene data show CDR1 as ENHRY and CDR2 as SYGVKD. Under the authors' procedure: Amplifying reference gene primers gave estimates of nucleated cell counts. The repertoire was sequenced with immunoSEQ multiplex PCR; TCRdb's copy has only in-frame clones and lacks some. V and J calls and clone size are those listed in that table; D and trimming were worked out from the DNA. The repertoire consists of around 240,000 clones, with around 84% occurring once and the leading ten covering more than 1.2%.

The chain carries TRBV10-3 and TRBJ2-2, with D possibly TRBD2 on 5 matching bases. The receptor comes from a woman aged 40 to 49 who had recovered from COVID-19. Input material: peripheral blood. The CDR3 bases are TGTGCCATCGGGCCGGGAAGAACCGGGGAGCTGTTTTTT. This gives the protein CAIGPGRTGELFF.